Sequencing of this T cell receptor beta chain was carried out in a study of cytomegalovirus exposure and HLA in healthy donors. The PCR used 60 Vbeta and 13 Jbeta primers. The method was immunoSEQ multiplex PCR; TCRdb's version includes in-frame clones alone and lacks a portion of them. Found here are 90,000 to 100,000 clones, around 80% of them singletons; the top ten hold about 1.5%. Trimming at V came to 3 bases and at J to 9 bases, leaving 10 bases not matched to a gene. The germline CDR1 and CDR2 sequences are MDHEN and SYDVKM. The length of the CDR3 is 15 residues. The sequence was collected from a man in his forties in good health and CMV-seronegative. This chain connects TRBV28 to TRBJ2-4; TRBD1 matches 8 bases. Material for sequencing was PBMCs. The CDR3 protein is CASSFSSGTGVIQYF. DNA of the CDR3: TGTGCCAGCAGTTTTTCCTCCGGGACAGGTGTCATTCAGTACTTC.